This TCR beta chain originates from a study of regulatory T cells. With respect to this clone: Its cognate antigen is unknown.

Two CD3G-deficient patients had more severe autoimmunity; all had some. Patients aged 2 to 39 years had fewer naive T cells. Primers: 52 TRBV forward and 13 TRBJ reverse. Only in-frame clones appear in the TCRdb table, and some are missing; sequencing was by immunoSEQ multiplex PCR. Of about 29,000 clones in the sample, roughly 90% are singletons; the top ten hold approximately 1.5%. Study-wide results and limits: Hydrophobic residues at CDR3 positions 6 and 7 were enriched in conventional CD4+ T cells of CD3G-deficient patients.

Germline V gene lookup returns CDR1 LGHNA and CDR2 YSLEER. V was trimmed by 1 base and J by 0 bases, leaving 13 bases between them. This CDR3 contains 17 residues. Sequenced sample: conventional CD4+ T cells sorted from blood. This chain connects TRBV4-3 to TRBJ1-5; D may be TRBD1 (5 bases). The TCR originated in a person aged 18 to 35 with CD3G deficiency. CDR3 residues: CASSQGGVDGSNQPQHF. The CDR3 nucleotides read TGCGCCAGCAGCCAAGGGGGGGTAGATGGTAGCAATCAGCCCCAGCATTTT.